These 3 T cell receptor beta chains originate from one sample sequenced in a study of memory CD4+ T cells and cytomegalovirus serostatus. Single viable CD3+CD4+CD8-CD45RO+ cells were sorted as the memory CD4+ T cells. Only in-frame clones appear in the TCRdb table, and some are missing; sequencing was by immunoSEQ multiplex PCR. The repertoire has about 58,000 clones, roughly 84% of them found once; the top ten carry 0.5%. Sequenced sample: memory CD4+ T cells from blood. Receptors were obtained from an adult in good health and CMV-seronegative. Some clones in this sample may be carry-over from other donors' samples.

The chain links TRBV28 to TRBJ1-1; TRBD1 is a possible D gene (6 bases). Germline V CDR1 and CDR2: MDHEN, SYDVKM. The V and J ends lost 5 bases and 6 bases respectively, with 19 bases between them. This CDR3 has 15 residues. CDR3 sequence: CASSPRTALHAEAFF. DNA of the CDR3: TGTGCCAGCAGTCCCCGGACAGCCCTACACGCTGAAGCTTTCTTT.

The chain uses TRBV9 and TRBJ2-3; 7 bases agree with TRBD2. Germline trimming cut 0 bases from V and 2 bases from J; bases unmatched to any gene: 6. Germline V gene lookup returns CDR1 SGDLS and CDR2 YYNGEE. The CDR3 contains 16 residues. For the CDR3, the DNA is TGTGCCAGCAGCGTAGGTAATAGCGGGCCCACAGATACGCAGTATTTT. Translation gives CASSVGNSGPTDTQYF.

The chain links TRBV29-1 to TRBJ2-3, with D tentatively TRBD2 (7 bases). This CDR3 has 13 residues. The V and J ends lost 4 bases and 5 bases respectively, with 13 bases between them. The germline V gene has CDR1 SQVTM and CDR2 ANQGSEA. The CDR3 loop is CSVGPGGRDTQYF. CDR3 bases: TGCAGCGTTGGACCGGGGGGCAGAGATACGCAGTATTTT.